This T cell receptor (beta chain) stems from a study of OX40 agonist ivuxolimab in advanced cancers. Here immunoSEQ multiplex PCR was the method, and the copy in TCRdb shows in-frame clones only, minus some. The sample gives some 87,000 clones, about 94% of which show up once; approximately 11% is in the top ten. The CDR3 totals 13 residues. Deletions cut 1 base from V and 7 bases from J, with 10 bases between. The germline gives CDR1 SGHVS, CDR2 FQNEAQ. The material was CD4+ or CD8+ T cells sorted from blood, obtained in a trial of the OX40 agonist ivuxolimab. The V and J genes are TRBV7-8 and TRBJ1-2; no definite D call. This TCR was sampled from an adult with an advanced solid tumor such as melanoma, head and neck, liver or kidney cancer. The CDR3 coding sequence is TGTGCCAGCAGCTTAGTTTCCCGTGGTGGCTACACCTTC. Translated: CASSLVSRGGYTF.